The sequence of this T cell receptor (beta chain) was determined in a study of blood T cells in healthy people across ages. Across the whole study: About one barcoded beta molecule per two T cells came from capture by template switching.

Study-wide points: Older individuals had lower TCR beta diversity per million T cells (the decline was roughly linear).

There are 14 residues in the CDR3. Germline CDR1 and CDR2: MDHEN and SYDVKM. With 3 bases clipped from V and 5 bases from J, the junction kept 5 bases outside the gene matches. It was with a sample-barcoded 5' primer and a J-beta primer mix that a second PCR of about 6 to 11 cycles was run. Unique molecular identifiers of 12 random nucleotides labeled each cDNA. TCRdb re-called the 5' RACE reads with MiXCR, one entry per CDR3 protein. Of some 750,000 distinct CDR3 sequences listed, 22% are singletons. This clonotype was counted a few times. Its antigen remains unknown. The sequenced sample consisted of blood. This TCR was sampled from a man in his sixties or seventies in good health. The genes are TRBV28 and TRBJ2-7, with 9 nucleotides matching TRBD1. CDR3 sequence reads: CASSFGTGINEQYF. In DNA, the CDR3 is TGTGCCAGCAGTTTCGGGACAGGGATAAACGAGCAGTACTTC.